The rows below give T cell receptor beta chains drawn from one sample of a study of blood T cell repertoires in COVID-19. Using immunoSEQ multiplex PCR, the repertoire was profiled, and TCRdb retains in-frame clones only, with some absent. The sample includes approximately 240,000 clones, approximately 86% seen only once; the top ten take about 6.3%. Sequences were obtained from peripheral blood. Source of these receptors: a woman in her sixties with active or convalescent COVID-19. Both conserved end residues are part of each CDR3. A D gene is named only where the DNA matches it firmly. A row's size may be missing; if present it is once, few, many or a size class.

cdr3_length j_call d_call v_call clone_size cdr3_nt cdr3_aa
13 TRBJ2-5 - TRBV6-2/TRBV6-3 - TGTGCCAGCAGTAGCACAGTAGGAGAGACCCAGTACTTC CASSSTVGETQYF
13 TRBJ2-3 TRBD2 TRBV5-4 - TGTGCCACAGGCGGGAGCAACACAGATACGCAGTATTTT CATGGSNTDTQYF
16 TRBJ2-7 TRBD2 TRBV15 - TGTGCCACCAGCAGAGACCTAGCGGGAGCTGCCTACGAGCAGTACTTC CATSRDLAGAAYEQYF
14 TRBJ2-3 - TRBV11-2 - TGTGCCAGCAGCCTCGGGACTAGCACAGATACGCAGTATTTT CASSLGTSTDTQYF
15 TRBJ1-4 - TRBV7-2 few TGTGCCAGCAGCTTGCACAGGCTCGCTAATGAAAAACTGTTTTTT CASSLHRLANEKLFF
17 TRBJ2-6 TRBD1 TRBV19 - TGTGCCACCAGGACCGTGACAGGGGGCTCTGGGGCCAACGTCCTGACTTTC CATRTVTGGSGANVLTF
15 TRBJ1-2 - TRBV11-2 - TGTGCCAGCAGCCCCATTTTTCTGCAGGGAAGTGGCTACACCTTC CASSPIFLQGSGYTF
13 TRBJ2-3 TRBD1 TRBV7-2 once TGTGCCAGCAGCTTTGGGACAGGAGATACGCAGTATTTT CASSFGTGDTQYF
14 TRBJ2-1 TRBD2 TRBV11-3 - TGTGCCAGCAGCTTAGACGGGAGGGCAGGCGAGCAGTTCTTC CASSLDGRAGEQFF
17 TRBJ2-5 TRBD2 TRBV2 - TGTGCCAGCAGTGAAAATCCCGGACTAGCGGGAAGAGAGACCCAGTACTTC CASSENPGLAGRETQYF
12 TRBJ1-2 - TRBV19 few TGTGCCAGTAGGGACACTAACTATGGCTACACCTTC CASRDTNYGYTF
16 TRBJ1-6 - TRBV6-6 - TGTGCCAGCCTTTTCGACAGGAGCTCCTATAATTCACCCCTCCACTTT CASLFDRSSYNSPLHF
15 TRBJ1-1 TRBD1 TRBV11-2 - TGTGCCAGCAGATTAGACGGACAGGGATACACTGAAGCTTTCTTT CASRLDGQGYTEAFF
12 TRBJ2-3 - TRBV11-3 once TGTGCCAGCGGCCAGGTGGCAGATACGCAGTATTTT CASGQVADTQYF
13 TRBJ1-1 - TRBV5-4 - TGTGCCACGGGGAGAAGAATGAACACTGAAGCTTTCTTT CATGRRMNTEAFF
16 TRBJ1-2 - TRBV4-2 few TGTGCCAGCAGCCCGGGCTGGGACAACCCGGGCTATGGCTACACCTTC CASSPGWDNPGYGYTF
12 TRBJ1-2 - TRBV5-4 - TGTGCCAGCAGCCTTGCGGAGGACGGCTACACCTTC CASSLAEDGYTF
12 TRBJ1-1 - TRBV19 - TGTGCCAGTAGTAGGGAGGACACTGAAGCTTTCTTT CASSREDTEAFF
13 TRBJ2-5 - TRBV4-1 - TGCGCCAGCAGCCAAGATCTTGAGGAGACCCAGTACTTC CASSQDLEETQYF
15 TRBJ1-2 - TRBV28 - TGTGCCAGCAGTTCTCCGGTGAGCCCTAACTATGGCTACACCTTC CASSSPVSPNYGYTF
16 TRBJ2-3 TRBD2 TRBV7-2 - TGTGCCAGCAGCACTCTAGCGGGGGGGGGCACAGATACGCAGTATTTT CASSTLAGGGTDTQYF
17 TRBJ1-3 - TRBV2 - TGTGCCAGCAGTGGTGATACAGGCCTGAGCTCTGGAAACACCATATATTTT CASSGDTGLSSGNTIYF